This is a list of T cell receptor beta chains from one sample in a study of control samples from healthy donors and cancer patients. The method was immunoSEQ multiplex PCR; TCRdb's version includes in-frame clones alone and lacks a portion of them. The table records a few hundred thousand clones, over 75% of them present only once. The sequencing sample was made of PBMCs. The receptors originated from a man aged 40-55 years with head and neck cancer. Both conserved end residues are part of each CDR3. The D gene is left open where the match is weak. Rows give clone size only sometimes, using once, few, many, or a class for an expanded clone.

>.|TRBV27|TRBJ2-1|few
CASSPRTVGVHNEQFF
TGTGCCAGCAGTCCGCGGACAGTCGGGGTACACAATGAGCAGTTCTTC
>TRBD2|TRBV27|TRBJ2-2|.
CASTQAGGPGGELFF
TGTGCCAGCACCCAAGCGGGGGGCCCTGGCGGGGAGCTGTTTTTT
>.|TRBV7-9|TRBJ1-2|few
CASSAPETGFFYGYTF
TGTGCCAGCAGCGCACCCGAGACAGGATTCTTCTATGGCTACACCTTC
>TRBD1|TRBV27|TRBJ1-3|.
CASSPMGQGANTIYF
TGTGCCAGCAGTCCAATGGGACAGGGGGCGAACACCATATATTTT
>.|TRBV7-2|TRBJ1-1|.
CASSTAGLTRNTEAFF
TGTGCCAGCAGCACGGCAGGACTCACTCGGAACACTGAAGCTTTCTTT
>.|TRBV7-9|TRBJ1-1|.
CASSSRDTEAFF
TGTGCCAGCAGCTCCCGCGACACTGAAGCTTTCTTT
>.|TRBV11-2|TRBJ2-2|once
CASSLGGRDTYTGELFF
TGTGCCAGCAGCTTAGGGGGCCGGGACACCTACACCGGGGAGCTGTTTTTT
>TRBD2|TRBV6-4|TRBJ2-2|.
CASTKTGTSGTKGSGELFF
TGTGCCAGCACAAAAACCGGGACTAGCGGGACTAAGGGGAGCGGGGAGCTGTTTTTT
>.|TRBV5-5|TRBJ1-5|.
CASSMARNSNQPQHF
TGTGCCAGCAGCATGGCCCGGAATAGCAATCAGCCCCAGCATTTT
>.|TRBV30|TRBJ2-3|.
CAWTHGGEGADTQYF
TGTGCCTGGACGCACGGAGGAGAGGGCGCAGATACGCAGTATTTT
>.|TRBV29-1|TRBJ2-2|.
CSVGGVANTGELFF
TGCAGCGTTGGGGGGGTCGCGAACACCGGGGAGCTGTTTTTT
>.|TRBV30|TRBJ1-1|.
CAWSGGTRGTEAFF
TGTGCCTGGAGTGGCGGGACACGGGGCACTGAAGCTTTCTTT
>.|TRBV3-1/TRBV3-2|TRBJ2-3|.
CASSQQRDFAPDTQYF
TGTGCCAGCAGCCAGCAACGGGACTTCGCCCCAGATACGCAGTATTTT
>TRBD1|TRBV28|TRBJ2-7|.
CASTGTGGRHYEQYF
TGTGCCAGCACCGGGACAGGGGGCAGGCACTACGAGCAGTACTTC
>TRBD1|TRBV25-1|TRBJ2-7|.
CASNKQGAHEQYF
TGTGCCAGCAACAAACAGGGGGCCCACGAGCAGTACTTC
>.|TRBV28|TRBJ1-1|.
CASSSAAGGGYTEAFF
TGTGCCAGCAGCTCTGCGGCTGGCGGTGGGTACACTGAAGCTTTCTTT
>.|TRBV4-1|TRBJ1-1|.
CASSQAWGDTEAFF
TGCGCCAGCAGCCAAGCCTGGGGGGACACTGAAGCTTTCTTT
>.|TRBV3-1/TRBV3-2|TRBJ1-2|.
CASSQVAGFGYTF
TGTGCCAGCAGCCAAGTGGCAGGGTTTGGCTACACCTTC
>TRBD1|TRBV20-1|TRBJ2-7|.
CSASPGGVYEQYF
TGCAGTGCTAGTCCAGGGGGCGTCTACGAGCAGTACTTC
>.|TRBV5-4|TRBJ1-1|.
CASSPGPHTEAFF
TGTGCCAGCAGCCCCGGGCCCCACACTGAAGCTTTCTTT
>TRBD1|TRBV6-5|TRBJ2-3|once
CASNPSPGQGDTQYF
TGTGCCAGCAACCCATCCCCGGGACAGGGCGATACGCAGTATTTT
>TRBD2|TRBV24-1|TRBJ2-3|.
CATSDLRGSSGGARTDTQYF
TGTGCCACCAGTGATTTGCGAGGTTCTAGCGGGGGGGCAAGGACAGATACGCAGTATTTT
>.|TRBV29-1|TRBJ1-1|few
CSARGAGTEAFF
TGCAGCGCCCGGGGGGCAGGTACTGAAGCTTTCTTT
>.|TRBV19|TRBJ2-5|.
CASRGSGTQYF
TGTGCCAGTAGGGGCTCCGGGACCCAGTACTTC
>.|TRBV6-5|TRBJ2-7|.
CASSLDRLGHEQYF
TGTGCCAGCAGTCTCGACAGGCTGGGTCACGAGCAGTACTTC
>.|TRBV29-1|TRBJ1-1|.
CSVEDFGMNTEAFF
TGCAGCGTTGAAGATTTTGGAATGAACACTGAAGCTTTCTTT
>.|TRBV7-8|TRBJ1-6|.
CASSGRQLGANSPLHF
TGTGCCAGCAGCGGCCGACAATTGGGGGCTAATTCACCCCTCCACTTT
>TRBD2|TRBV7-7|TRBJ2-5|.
CASSAGGETQYF
TGTGCTAGCAGCGCGGGAGGGGAGACCCAGTACTTC
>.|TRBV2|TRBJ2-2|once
CASRRAGRAPPGELFF
TGTGCCAGCAGGAGGGCAGGTCGGGCCCCTCCAGGGGAGCTGTTTTTT
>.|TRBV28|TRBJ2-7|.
CASQFRGSFNYVEQYF
TGTGCCAGTCAGTTTCGCGGGTCGTTCAACTACGTCGAGCAGTACTTC
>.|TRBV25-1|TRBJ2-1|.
CASSTRADEQFF
TGTGCCAGCAGTACCAGGGCCGATGAGCAGTTCTTC
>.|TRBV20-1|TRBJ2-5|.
CSASPQGETQYF
TGCAGTGCTAGTCCTCAGGGCGAGACCCAGTACTTC
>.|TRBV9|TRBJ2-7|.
CASSVVSGPSGEQYF
TGTGCCAGCAGCGTCGTATCCGGGCCCTCGGGAGAGCAGTACTTC
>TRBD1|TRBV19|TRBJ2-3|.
CASSPWTGAGTDTQYF
TGTGCCAGTAGTCCCTGGACAGGGGCCGGCACAGATACGCAGTATTTT
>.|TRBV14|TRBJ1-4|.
CASSQDLPGSTNEKLFF
TGTGCCAGCAGCCAAGATCTGCCAGGGTCAACTAATGAAAAACTGTTTTTT
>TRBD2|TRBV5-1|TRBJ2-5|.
CASSRETIAGVGETQYF
TGCGCCAGCAGCCGGGAGACAATAGCGGGGGTGGGAGAGACCCAGTACTTC
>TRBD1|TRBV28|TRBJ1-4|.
CASRSPRGRSNEKLFF
TGTGCCAGCAGATCCCCCAGGGGGCGGTCTAATGAAAAACTGTTTTTT
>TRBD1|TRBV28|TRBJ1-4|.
CASSLLGTGVRAEKLFF
TGTGCCAGCAGTTTGTTGGGGACAGGGGTCCGCGCTGAAAAACTGTTTTTT
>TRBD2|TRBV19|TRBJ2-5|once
CASSRREVETQYF
TGTGCCAGTAGTAGGCGGGAGGTAGAGACCCAGTACTTC
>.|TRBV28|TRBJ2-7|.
CASTWTLGLMEQYF
TGTGCCAGCACTTGGACTTTGGGCCTTATGGAGCAGTACTTC
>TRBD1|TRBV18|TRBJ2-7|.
CASSQTGTGTYEQYF
TGTGCCAGCTCACAAACCGGGACAGGGACCTACGAGCAGTACTTC
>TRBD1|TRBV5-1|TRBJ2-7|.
CASSLGSGTGRYEQYF
TGCGCCAGCAGCTTGGGGTCCGGGACAGGGAGATACGAGCAGTACTTC
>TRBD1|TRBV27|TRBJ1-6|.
CASRGDRVYNSPLHF
TGTGCCAGCAGGGGGGACAGGGTCTATAATTCACCCCTCCACTTT
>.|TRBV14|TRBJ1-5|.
CASSPSEGQPQHF
TGTGCCAGCAGCCCCAGCGAGGGTCAGCCCCAGCATTTT
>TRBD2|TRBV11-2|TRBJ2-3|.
CASSPGLAGGTDTQYF
TGTGCCAGCAGCCCGGGACTAGCGGGGGGCACAGATACGCAGTATTTT
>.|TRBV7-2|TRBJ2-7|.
CASSSRRRDGHEQYF
TGTGCCAGCAGCTCCCGCCGAAGGGACGGCCACGAGCAGTACTTC
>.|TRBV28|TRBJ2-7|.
CASSPQGSSYEQYF
TGTGCCAGCAGCCCGCAGGGGAGCTCCTACGAGCAGTACTTC
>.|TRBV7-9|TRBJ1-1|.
CASSLQGMNTEAFF
TGTGCCAGCAGCTTACAGGGGATGAACACTGAAGCTTTCTTT
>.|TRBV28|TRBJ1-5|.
CASTPAFLTGRNQPQHF
TGTGCCAGCACCCCGGCTTTCTTGACAGGCCGGAATCAGCCCCAGCATTTT